The clone carrying this T cell receptor beta chain turned up a few times. TCRdb processed the 5' RACE reads anew with MiXCR; each CDR3 protein has one entry. The sample includes some 600,000 distinct CDR3 sequences, about 7.1% seen only once; the top ten take approximately 1.5%. These data are taken from a study of identical twins. The V end was cut by 5 bases, the J end by 6 bases, with 15 bases between. The CDR3 is 13 amino acids. CDR1 SGHRS and CDR2 YFSETQ come from the germline V gene. The sample was also reused in another study, on yellow fever vaccine responses in identical twins.

This chain joins TRBV5-1 and TRBJ2-7, with no clear D. This sequence was found in a woman aged 18-30 years in good health. The sequenced sample was PBMCs. The CDR3 is CASSDTRSGEQYF. The CDR3 DNA is TGCGCCAGCAGTGATACCCGTTCTGGCGAGCAGTACTTC.